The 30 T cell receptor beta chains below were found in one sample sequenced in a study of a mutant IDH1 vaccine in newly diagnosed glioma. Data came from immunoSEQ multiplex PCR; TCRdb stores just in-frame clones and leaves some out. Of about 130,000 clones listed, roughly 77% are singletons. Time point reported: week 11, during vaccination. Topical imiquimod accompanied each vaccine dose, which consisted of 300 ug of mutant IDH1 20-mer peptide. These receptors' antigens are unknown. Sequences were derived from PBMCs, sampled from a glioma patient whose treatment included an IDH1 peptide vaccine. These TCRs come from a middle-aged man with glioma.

Here the CDR3 DNA reads TGTGCTTCCTCTAGCGGAACCCTCACAGATACGCAGTATTTT. This translates into CASSSGTLTDTQYF. The rearrangement links TRBV30 to TRBJ2-3; 7 nucleotides line up with TRBD2. CDR1 GTSNPN and CDR2 SVGIG come from the germline V gene (reference sequence). The CDR3 is made up of 14 amino acids. Filled out from reference TRBV30 and TRBJ2-3, the complete variable domain reads SQTIHQWPATLVQPVGSPLSLECTVEGTSNPNLYWYRQAAGRGLQLLFYSVGIGQISSEVPQNLSASRPQDRQFILSSKKLLLSDSGFYLCASSSGTLTDTQYFGPGTRLTVL.

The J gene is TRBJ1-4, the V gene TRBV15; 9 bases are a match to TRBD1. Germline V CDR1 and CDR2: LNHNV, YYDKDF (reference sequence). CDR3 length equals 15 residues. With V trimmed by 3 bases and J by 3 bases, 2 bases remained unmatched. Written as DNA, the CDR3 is TGTGCCACCAGCAGCTGGGACAGGGCTAATGAAAAACTGTTTTTT. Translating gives CATSSWDRANEKLFF.

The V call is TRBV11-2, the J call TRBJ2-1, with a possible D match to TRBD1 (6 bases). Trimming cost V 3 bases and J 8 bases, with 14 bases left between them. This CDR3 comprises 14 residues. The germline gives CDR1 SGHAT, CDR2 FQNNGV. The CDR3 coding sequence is TGTGCCAGCAGCTTGGTCCAGGGGCGAGATGAGCAGTTCTTC. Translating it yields CASSLVQGRDEQFF.

DNA of the CDR3: TGTGCCAGCAGCGGGGACAGAATTAACTATGGCTACACCTTC. The encoded protein is CASSGDRINYGYTF. The J gene is TRBJ1-2, the V gene TRBV5-5, with TRBD1 identical over 7 bases. Germline V gene sequence: CDR1 SGHKS, CDR2 YYEKEE (reference sequence). The CDR3 has 14 residues. The V segment lost 4 bases and the J segment 1 base; nucleotides outside the gene matches: 4.

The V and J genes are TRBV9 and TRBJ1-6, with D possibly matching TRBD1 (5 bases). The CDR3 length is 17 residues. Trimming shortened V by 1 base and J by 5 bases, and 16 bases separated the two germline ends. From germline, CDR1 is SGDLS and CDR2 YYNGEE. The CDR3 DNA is TGTGCCAGCAGCGTAAGGGCCGTGGCAGGGAATAATTCACCCCTCCACTTT. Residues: CASSVRAVAGNNSPLHF.

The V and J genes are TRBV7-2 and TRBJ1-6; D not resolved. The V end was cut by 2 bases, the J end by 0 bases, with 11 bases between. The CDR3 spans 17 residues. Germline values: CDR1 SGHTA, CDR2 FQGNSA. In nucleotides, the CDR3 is TGTGCCAGCAGCTTATTTTACCGGAGCTCCTATAATTCACCCCTCCACTTT. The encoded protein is CASSLFYRSSYNSPLHF.

In DNA form, the CDR3 reads TGTGCCAGCTCACCACGGGGCACTAGCACAGATACGCAGTATTTT. This encodes CASSPRGTSTDTQYF. The rearrangement joins TRBV18 to TRBJ2-3; TRBD1 is a possible D gene (5 bases). The CDR3 sequence is 15 residues long. CDR1 is KGHSH, CDR2 LQKENI, per germline. V lost 1 base to trimming and J lost 0 bases, with 8 bases between them.

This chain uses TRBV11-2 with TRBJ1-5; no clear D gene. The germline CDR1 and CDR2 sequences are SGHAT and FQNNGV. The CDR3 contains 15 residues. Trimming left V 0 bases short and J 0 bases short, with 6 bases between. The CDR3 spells CASSLDGNSNQPQHF. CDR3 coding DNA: TGTGCCAGCAGCTTAGATGGGAATAGCAATCAGCCCCAGCATTTT.

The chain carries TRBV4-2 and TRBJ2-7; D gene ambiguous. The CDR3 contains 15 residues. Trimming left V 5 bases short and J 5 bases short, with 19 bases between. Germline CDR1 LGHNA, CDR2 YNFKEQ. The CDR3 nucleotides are TGTGCCAGCAGCTATCGGGCCTCTTTGGCGAACGAGCAGTACTTC. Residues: CASSYRASLANEQYF.

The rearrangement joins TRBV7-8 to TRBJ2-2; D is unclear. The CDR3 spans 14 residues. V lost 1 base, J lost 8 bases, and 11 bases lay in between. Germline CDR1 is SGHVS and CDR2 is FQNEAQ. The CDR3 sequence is CASSLGTVLGELFF. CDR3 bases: TGTGCCAGCAGCTTAGGGACGGTTCTAGGGGAGCTGTTTTTT.

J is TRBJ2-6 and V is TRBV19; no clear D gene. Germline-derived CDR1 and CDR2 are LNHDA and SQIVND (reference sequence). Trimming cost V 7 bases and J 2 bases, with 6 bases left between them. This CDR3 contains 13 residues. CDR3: CASIPPGANVLTF. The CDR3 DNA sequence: TGTGCCAGTATTCCGCCTGGGGCCAACGTCCTGACTTTC.

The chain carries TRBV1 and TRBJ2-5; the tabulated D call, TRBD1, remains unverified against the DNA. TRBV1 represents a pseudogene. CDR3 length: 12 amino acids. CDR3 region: CTSDRGGETQYF. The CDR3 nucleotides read TGCACCAGCGACAGAGGGGGCGAGACCCAGTACTTC.

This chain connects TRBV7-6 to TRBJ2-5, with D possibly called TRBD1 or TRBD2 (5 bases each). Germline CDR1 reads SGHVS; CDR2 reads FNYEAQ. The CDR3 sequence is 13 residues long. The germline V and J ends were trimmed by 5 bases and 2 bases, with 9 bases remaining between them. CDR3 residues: CASSRDGQETQYF. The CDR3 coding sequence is TGTGCCAGCAGCAGGGACGGACAAGAGACCCAGTACTTC.

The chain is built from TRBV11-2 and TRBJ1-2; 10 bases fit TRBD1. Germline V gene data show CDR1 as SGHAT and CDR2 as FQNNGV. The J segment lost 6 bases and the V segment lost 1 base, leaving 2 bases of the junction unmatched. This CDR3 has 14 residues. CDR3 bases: TGTGCCAGCAGCTTAGGGGACAGGGGTGATGGCTACACCTTC. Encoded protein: CASSLGDRGDGYTF.

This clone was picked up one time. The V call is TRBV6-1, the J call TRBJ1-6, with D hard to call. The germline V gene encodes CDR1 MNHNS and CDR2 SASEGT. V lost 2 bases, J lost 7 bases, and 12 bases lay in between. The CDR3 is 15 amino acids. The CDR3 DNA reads TGTGCCAGCAGTGAAATTGGAGGGTCCAATTCACCCCTCCACTTT. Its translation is CASSEIGGSNSPLHF.

Here the CDR3 reads CASRRAGGHFEQYF. CDR3 coding DNA: TGTGCCAGCAGACGAGCGGGGGGGCACTTCGAGCAGTACTTC. The chain couples TRBV2 to TRBJ2-7; 10 bases match TRBD2. The CDR3 sequence is 14 residues long. The ends lost 6 bases at V and 6 bases at J; junction bases unmatched: 8. Germline V gene sequence: CDR1 SNHLY, CDR2 FYNNEI. Combining the CDR3 with reference TRBV2 and TRBJ2-7 gives the whole variable domain EPEVTQTPSHQVTQMGQEVILRCVPISNHLYFYWYRQILGQKVEFLVSFYNNEISEKSEIFDDQFSVERPDGSNFTLKIRSTKLEDSAMYFCASRRAGGHFEQYFGPGTRLTVT.

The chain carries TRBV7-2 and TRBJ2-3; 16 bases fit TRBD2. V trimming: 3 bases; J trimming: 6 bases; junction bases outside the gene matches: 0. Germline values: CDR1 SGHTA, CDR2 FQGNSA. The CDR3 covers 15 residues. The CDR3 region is CASSLGLAGGDTQYF. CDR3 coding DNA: TGTGCCAGCAGCTTGGGACTAGCGGGAGGGGATACGCAGTATTTT.

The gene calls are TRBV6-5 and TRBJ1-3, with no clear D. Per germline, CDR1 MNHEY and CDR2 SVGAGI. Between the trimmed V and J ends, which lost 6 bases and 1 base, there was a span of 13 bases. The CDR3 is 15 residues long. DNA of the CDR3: TGTGCCAGCAGCCCCCGAGTTATTTCTGGAAACACCATATATTTT. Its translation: CASSPRVISGNTIYF.

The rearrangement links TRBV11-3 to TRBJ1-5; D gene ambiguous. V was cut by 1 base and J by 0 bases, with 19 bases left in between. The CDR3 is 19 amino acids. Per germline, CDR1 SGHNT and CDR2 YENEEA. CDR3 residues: CASSLVPRPDTYSNQPQHF. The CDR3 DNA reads TGTGCCAGCAGCTTAGTCCCTAGGCCCGACACGTATAGCAATCAGCCCCAGCATTTT. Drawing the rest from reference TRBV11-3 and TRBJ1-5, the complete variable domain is EAGVVQSPRYKIIEKKQPVAFWCNPISGHNTLYWYLQNLGQGPELLIRYENEEAVDDSQLPKDRFSAERLKGVDSTLKIQPAELGDSAVYLCASSLVPRPDTYSNQPQHFGDGTRLSIL.

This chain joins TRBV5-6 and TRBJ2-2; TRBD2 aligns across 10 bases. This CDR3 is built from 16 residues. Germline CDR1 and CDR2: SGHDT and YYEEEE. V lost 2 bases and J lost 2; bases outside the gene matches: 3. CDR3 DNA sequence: TGTGCCAGCAGCTTCCCTAGCGGGGGAAACACCGGGGAGCTGTTTTTT. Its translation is CASSFPSGGNTGELFF.

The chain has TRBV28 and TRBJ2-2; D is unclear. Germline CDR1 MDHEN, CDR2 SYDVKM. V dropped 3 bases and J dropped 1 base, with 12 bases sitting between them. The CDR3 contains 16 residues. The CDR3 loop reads CASSLVGFKNTGELFF. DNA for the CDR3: TGTGCCAGCAGTTTGGTTGGGTTCAAGAACACCGGGGAGCTGTTTTTT. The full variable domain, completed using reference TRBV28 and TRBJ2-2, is DVKVTQSSRYLVKRTGEKVFLECVQDMDHENMFWYRQDPGLGLRLIYFSYDVKMKEKGDIPEGYSVSREKKERFSLILESASTNQTSMYLCASSLVGFKNTGELFFGEGSRLTVL.

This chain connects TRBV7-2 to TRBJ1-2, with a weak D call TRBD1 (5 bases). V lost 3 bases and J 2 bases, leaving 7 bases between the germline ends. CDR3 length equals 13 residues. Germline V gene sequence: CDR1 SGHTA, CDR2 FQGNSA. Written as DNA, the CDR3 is TGTGCCAGCAGCTTCAGACAGAACTATGGCTACACCTTC. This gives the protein CASSFRQNYGYTF.

CDR3 DNA: TGTGCCATCAGTGAACCGGACTCAGCTGAAGCTTTCTTT. Amino acid sequence: CAISEPDSAEAFF. The chain uses TRBV10-3 and TRBJ1-1; no reliable D call. Trimming removed 3 bases at V and 6 bases at J, with 11 bases between. Germline CDR1 reads ENHRY; CDR2 reads SYGVKD. The CDR3 has 13 amino acids.

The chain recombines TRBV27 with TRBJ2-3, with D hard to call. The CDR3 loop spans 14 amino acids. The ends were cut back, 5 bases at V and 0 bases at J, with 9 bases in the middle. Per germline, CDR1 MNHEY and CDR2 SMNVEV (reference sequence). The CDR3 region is CASSPFASTDTQYF. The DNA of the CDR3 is TGTGCCAGCAGTCCATTCGCTAGCACAGATACGCAGTATTTT.

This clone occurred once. The CDR3 bases are TGTGCCATCAGTCCGGGACTAGCGGGAGTTAGCTACGAGCAGTACTTC. It codes for CAISPGLAGVSYEQYF. The chain is built from TRBV10-3 and TRBJ2-7; 14 bases line up with TRBD2. With V trimmed by 5 bases and J by 3 bases, 6 bases remained unmatched. The CDR3 contains 16 residues. Germline V CDR1 and CDR2: ENHRY, SYGVKD.

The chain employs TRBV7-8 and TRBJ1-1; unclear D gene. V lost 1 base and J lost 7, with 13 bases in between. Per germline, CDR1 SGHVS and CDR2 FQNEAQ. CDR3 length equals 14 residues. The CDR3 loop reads CASSLEIMSSEAFF. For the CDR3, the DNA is TGTGCCAGCAGCTTAGAGATAATGTCGAGTGAAGCTTTCTTT.

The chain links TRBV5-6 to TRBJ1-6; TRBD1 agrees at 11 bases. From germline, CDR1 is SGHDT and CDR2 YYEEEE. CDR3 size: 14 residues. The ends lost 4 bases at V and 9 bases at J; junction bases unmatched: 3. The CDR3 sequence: CASSPGTGGSPLHF. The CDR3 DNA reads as TGTGCCAGCAGCCCCGGGACAGGGGGTTCACCCCTCCACTTT. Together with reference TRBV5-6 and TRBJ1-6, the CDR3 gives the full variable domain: DAGVTQSPTHLIKTRGQQVTLRCSPKSGHDTVSWYQQALGQGPQFIFQYYEEEERQRGNFPDRFSGHQFPNYSSELNVNALLLGDSALYLCASSPGTGGSPLHFGNGTRLTVT.

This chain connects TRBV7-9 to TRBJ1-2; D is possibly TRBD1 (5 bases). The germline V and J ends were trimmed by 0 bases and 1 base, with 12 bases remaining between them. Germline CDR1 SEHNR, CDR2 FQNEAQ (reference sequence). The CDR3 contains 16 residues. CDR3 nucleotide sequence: TGTGCCAGCAGCTTAGCGGGCCAGGGAATTAACTATGGCTACACCTTC. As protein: CASSLAGQGINYGYTF.

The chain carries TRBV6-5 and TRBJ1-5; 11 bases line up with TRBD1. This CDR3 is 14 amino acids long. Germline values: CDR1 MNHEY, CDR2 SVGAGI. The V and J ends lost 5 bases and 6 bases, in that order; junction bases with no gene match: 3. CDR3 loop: CASSRDRGSQPQHF. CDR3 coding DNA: TGTGCCAGCAGTCGGGACAGGGGGTCTCAGCCCCAGCATTTT.

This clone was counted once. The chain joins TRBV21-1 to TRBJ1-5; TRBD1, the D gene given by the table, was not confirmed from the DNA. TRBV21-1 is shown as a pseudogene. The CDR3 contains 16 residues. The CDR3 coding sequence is TGTGCCAGCAGCAAAAGGGGACAGGGGAGAGGACAGCCCCAGCATTTT. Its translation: CASSKRGQGRGQPQHF.